This TCR beta chain was recovered during a study of early T cells in non-severe SARS-CoV-2 infection. The wider study: Sequencing input comprised bulk RNA from unsorted whole blood; chain pairing was not available. Findings of the study overall: VDJdb-based annotation leaned toward anti-spike CD8 responses and missed private and CD4 specificities.

Trimming removed 7 bases at V and 8 bases at J, with 11 bases between. Germline CDR1 and CDR2: DFQATT and SNEGSKA (reference sequence). The CDR3 is made up of 10 amino acids. This clonotype was seen at least ten times. Its antigen is as yet unknown. Individually, cDNA molecules had unique molecular identifiers attached to them. Each CDR3 protein is one row after TCRdb ran MiXCR on the 5' RACE reads. The data show more than 20,000 distinct CDR3 sequences, with roughly 4.2% seen just once and around 5.6% held by the top ten. This receptor was taken from an adult who was a healthcare worker with PCR-confirmed SARS-CoV-2 infection or an uninfected control (not recorded which). Sequenced sample: whole blood. This rearrangement joins TRBV20-1 to TRBJ1-2; a weak D match, TRBD1 (6 bases). The CDR3 sequence: CSEQGDGYTF. The CDR3 bases are TGCAGTGAACAGGGAGACGGCTACACCTTC.